Listed below are T cell receptor beta chains from one sample, sequenced in a study of shared clonotypes between healthy human individuals. Libraries were prepared by immunoSEQ multiplex PCR; TCRdb keeps only in-frame clonotypes and omits some of them. Of about 2 million clones in the sample, about 95% were seen once. Sample: naive CD8+ T cells sorted from blood. These receptors all come from a man aged 18 to 29 in good health. Each CDR3 is given with its conserved first and last residue. D genes are given only for firm matches. Rows give clone size only sometimes, using once, few, many, or a class for an expanded clone.

J | size | V | D | CDR3 | DNA
TRBJ2-1 | once | TRBV2 | TRBD2 | CASSENPPGLAGEQFF | TGTGCCAGCAGTGAGAACCCCCCCGGACTAGCGGGTGAGCAGTTCTTC
TRBJ1-1 | - | TRBV19 | - | CASSTGPLRTPEAFF | TGTGCCAGTAGTACCGGCCCCCTCCGGACTCCAGAAGCTTTCTTT
TRBJ1-1 | - | TRBV6-6 | - | CATNTEAFF | TGTGCCACTAACACTGAAGCTTTCTTT
TRBJ2-7 | - | TRBV6-5 | - | CASSYTLEAYEQYF | TGTGCCAGCAGTTACACGCTAGAAGCCTACGAGCAGTACTTC
TRBJ2-3 | - | TRBV2 | - | CASSESQAPTDTQYF | TGTGCCAGCAGTGAGAGTCAGGCCCCCACAGATACGCAGTATTTT
TRBJ2-1 | - | TRBV19 | - | CASSLFGDEQFF | TGTGCCAGTAGTTTGTTTGGGGATGAGCAGTTCTTC
TRBJ2-1 | - | TRBV5-1 | TRBD1 | CASSPKPGQGYNEQFF | TGCGCCAGCAGCCCAAAACCGGGACAGGGGTACAATGAGCAGTTCTTC
TRBJ2-1 | - | TRBV5-5 | - | CASSLFGTPFNEQFF | TGTGCCAGCAGCTTGTTCGGGACTCCATTTAATGAGCAGTTCTTC
TRBJ1-4 | - | TRBV28 | - | CASGGGEGEKLFF | TGTGCCAGCGGCGGGGGCGAGGGTGAAAAACTGTTTTTT
TRBJ2-7 | - | TRBV6-5 | - | CASSYLPPGHEQYF | TGTGCCAGCAGTTATTTGCCGCCCGGCCACGAGCAGTACTTC
TRBJ1-2 | - | TRBV7-9 | - | CASSLVGGEPNYGYTF | TGTGCCAGCAGCTTAGTGGGCGGGGAACCTAACTATGGCTACACCTTC
TRBJ1-2 | once | TRBV6-1 | - | CASSPIGIIYGYTF | TGTGCCAGCAGTCCAATCGGAATTATCTATGGCTACACCTTC
TRBJ2-1 | - | TRBV28 | - | CASSPQGEDEQFF | TGTGCCAGCAGTCCTCAGGGGGAGGATGAGCAGTTCTTC
TRBJ2-3 | - | TRBV7-3 | TRBD2 | CASSLLGGGLEDTQYF | TGTGCCAGCAGCTTATTAGGCGGGGGGCTGGAGGATACGCAGTATTTT
TRBJ2-1 | - | TRBV6-5 | TRBD2 | CASSTSSGSYNEQFF | TGTGCCAGCAGTACCTCTAGCGGCTCCTACAATGAGCAGTTCTTC
TRBJ2-1 | - | TRBV7-8 | - | CASGPAIASYNEQFF | TGTGCCAGCGGTCCCGCGATCGCCTCCTACAATGAGCAGTTCTTC
TRBJ1-6 | once | TRBV11-2 | - | CASSLARRDEHSPLHF | TGTGCCAGCAGCTTAGCTCGAAGGGATGAACATTCACCCCTCCACTTT
TRBJ2-7 | - | TRBV27 | - | CASSFGFSYEQYF | TGTGCCAGCAGCTTCGGGTTTTCCTACGAGCAGTACTTC
TRBJ1-3 | - | TRBV4-3 | - | CASSQDQGTGNTIYF | TGCGCCAGCAGCCAAGATCAGGGGACAGGAAACACCATATATTTT
TRBJ2-7 | - | TRBV6-5 | - | CASSYRPGVNEQYF | TGTGCCAGCAGTTACAGGCCGGGGGTAAACGAGCAGTACTTC
TRBJ2-3 | - | TRBV7-9 | - | CASSQTLAPDTQYF | TGTGCCAGCAGCCAGACACTTGCCCCAGATACGCAGTATTTT
TRBJ2-7 | - | TRBV6-4 | - | CASSYGPYEQYF | TGTGCCAGCAGTTACGGACCCTACGAGCAGTACTTC
TRBJ1-6 | - | TRBV5-1 | - | CASSLAGGGLYNSPLHF | TGCGCCAGCAGCTTGGCTGGGGGCGGACTTTATAATTCACCCCTCCACTTT
TRBJ2-2 | - | TRBV27 | - | CASSLVGVTGELFF | TGTGCCAGCAGTCTTGTGGGGGTAACCGGGGAGCTGTTTTTT
TRBJ2-1 | - | TRBV7-9 | TRBD2 | CASSSTSRREYNEQFF | TGTGCCAGCAGCTCAACGTCGAGGCGGGAGTACAATGAGCAGTTCTTC
TRBJ1-5 | - | TRBV2 | - | CASIGTLNQPQHF | TGTGCCAGTATTGGGACACTCAATCAGCCCCAGCATTTT
TRBJ2-3 | - | TRBV6-6 | - | CASSYGASVPDTQYF | TGTGCCAGCAGTTACGGAGCCAGTGTACCAGATACGCAGTATTTT
TRBJ2-7 | - | TRBV6-1 | TRBD2 | CASGGLASTYEQYF | TGTGCCAGCGGCGGACTAGCGTCTACCTACGAGCAGTACTTC
TRBJ2-2 | - | TRBV9 | - | CASSPPGLADTGELFF | TGTGCCAGCAGCCCCCCGGGTCTGGCGGACACCGGGGAGCTGTTTTTT
TRBJ2-7 | - | TRBV13 | - | CASSYLARNYEQYF | TGTGCCAGCAGCTATCTAGCGCGAAACTACGAGCAGTACTTC
TRBJ2-7 | - | TRBV7-9 | - | CASSLVSGAGLIYEQYF | TGTGCCAGCAGCTTAGTATCGGGGGCGGGGCTAATTTACGAGCAGTACTTC
TRBJ2-7 | - | TRBV19 | - | CASSIGGGEYEQYF | TGTGCCAGTAGTATTGGAGGGGGCGAATACGAGCAGTACTTC
TRBJ1-4 | - | TRBV6-5 | - | CASSHFQGPNEKLFF | TGTGCCAGCAGTCACTTTCAGGGCCCTAATGAAAAACTGTTTTTT
TRBJ2-7 | - | TRBV27 | - | CASSLRPGSYEQYF | TGTGCCAGCAGTTTACGCCCAGGTTCCTACGAGCAGTACTTC
TRBJ1-2 | once | TRBV27 | - | CASSPREVFNYGYTF | TGTGCCAGCAGTCCCCGGGAGGTGTTCAACTATGGCTACACCTTC
TRBJ1-5 | - | TRBV11-2 | - | CASSLGGGDQPQHF | TGTGCCAGCAGCTTAGGGGGGGGTGATCAGCCCCAGCATTTT
TRBJ1-2 | - | TRBV7-6 | - | CASSLGARGLNYGYTF | TGTGCCAGCAGCTTAGGGGCCAGGGGCCTAAACTATGGCTACACCTTC
TRBJ2-1 | - | TRBV13 | - | CASSLEDNEQFF | TGTGCCAGCAGCTTAGAGGACAATGAGCAGTTCTTC
TRBJ2-1 | - | TRBV30 | - | CAWSEGGASYNEQFF | TGTGCCTGGAGCGAAGGGGGGGCCTCCTACAATGAGCAGTTCTTC
TRBJ2-1 | - | TRBV7-8 | - | CASSLKGMGPAPNNEQFF | TGTGCCAGCAGCTTAAAGGGAATGGGACCAGCCCCGAACAATGAGCAGTTCTTC